This T cell receptor (beta chain) is from a study of blood T cell repertoires in COVID-19. Study context: Whether acute or convalescent, the COVID-19 samples came from the United States, Italy and Spain. Nucleic acid was either cDNA or gDNA, and it came from T cells, B-cell-depleted T cells, or PBMCs.

Original processing notes: Researchers report that nucleated cell counts were estimated from reference gene primer amplification. Using immunoSEQ multiplex PCR, the repertoire was profiled, and TCRdb retains in-frame clones only, with some absent. V and J calls and clone size are copied from that table; D and trimming were computed from the DNA. The table shows about 14,000 clones, with 84% occurring only once. With V trimmed by 1 base and J by 4 bases, 4 bases remained unmatched. CDR3 length: 15 residues. The germline V gene encodes CDR1 SEHNR and CDR2 FQNEAQ (reference sequence). Sequenced sample: peripheral blood. The genes are TRBV7-9 and TRBJ2-7, with 10 bases lining up with TRBD2. The clonotype was recovered from a man aged 45-65 years with active COVID-19. The CDR3 bases are TGTGCCAGCAGCTTAGGGCTAGCGGGGGTTTACGAGCAGTACTTC. Protein: CASSLGLAGVYEQYF.